These T cell receptor beta chains were read from a single sample in a study of cytomegalovirus exposure and HLA in healthy donors. Sequencing used immunoSEQ multiplex PCR; TCRdb keeps in-frame clones, though not all of them. This sample has 95,000 to 150,000 clones; about 91% occur once, and the top ten carry around 1.1%. Material for sequencing was PBMCs. The receptors here all came from a woman between 18 and 29 years old in good health and CMV-seronegative. CDR3s include the opening cysteine and the closing phenylalanine or tryptophan. Each record gives: clone size, J gene, D gene, V gene, CDR3 DNA, CDR3 protein. D genes are given only for firm matches. Size values are once, few and many counts, or a class for expanded clones, and some rows have none.

>NA|TRBJ2-3|TRBD2|TRBV28
TGTGCCAGCAGTCCGTCCGGGGGACTAGGTTTGACAGATACGCAGTATTTT
CASSPSGGLGLTDTQYF
>NA|TRBJ1-5|NA|TRBV2
TGTGCCAGCAGTGTCCGACAGGTTAATCAGCCCCAGCATTTT
CASSVRQVNQPQHF
>NA|TRBJ2-7|NA|TRBV28
TGTGCCGTTCGAGACAGCACCTACGAGCAGTACTTC
CAVRDSTYEQYF
>NA|TRBJ2-1|TRBD2|TRBV7-9
TGTGCCAGCAGCTTTGGGACTAGGCAGTCCGGCAATGAGCAGTTCTTC
CASSFGTRQSGNEQFF
>NA|TRBJ1-5|NA|TRBV7-9
TGTGCCAGCAGCTTGGTGGGGGGTGCCAATCAGCCCCAGCATTTT
CASSLVGGANQPQHF
>NA|TRBJ1-1|NA|TRBV29-1
TGCAGCGTTGAAGGGGCCGGCATTGAAGCTTTCTTT
CSVEGAGIEAFF
>once|TRBJ2-7|NA|TRBV4-3
TGCGCCAGCAGCCCCGAACTTACTGCCTACGAGCAGTACTTC
CASSPELTAYEQYF
>NA|TRBJ1-4|NA|TRBV4-2
TGTGCCAGCAGCCAAGATCTCTACAGGGCAGGGGAAAAACTGTTTTTT
CASSQDLYRAGEKLFF
>NA|TRBJ1-5|TRBD1|TRBV6-5
TGTGCCAGCAGCTCGGACAGGGCTGGAAATCAGCCCCAGCATTTT
CASSSDRAGNQPQHF
>NA|TRBJ1-3|NA|TRBV13
TGTGCCAGCAGCCGGGTCTCTGGAAACACCATATATTTT
CASSRVSGNTIYF
>NA|TRBJ1-5|NA|TRBV15
TGTGCCACCAGCAGCACAGGGAACTTCGGTCAGCCCCAGCATTTT
CATSSTGNFGQPQHF
>few|TRBJ1-1|NA|TRBV21-1
TGTGCCAGCACCCGGGACAGTACTGGAGTGAGCAAGGCTTTCTTT
CASTRDSTGVSKAFF
>NA|TRBJ1-2|NA|TRBV7-2
TGTGCCAGCAGCACTGATCGTTCCTCTGGCTACACCTTC
CASSTDRSSGYTF
>NA|TRBJ2-7|TRBD1|TRBV18
TGTGCCAGCTCACCGGGACAGGGCCTCTCCTACGAGCAGTACTTC
CASSPGQGLSYEQYF
>NA|TRBJ1-1|TRBD1|TRBV4-1
TGCGCCAGCAGCCACTCTCGGGACAGCTTGAACACTGAAGCTTTCTTT
CASSHSRDSLNTEAFF
>NA|TRBJ2-1|TRBD2|TRBV5-1
TGCGCCAGCAGCTTGGGTCCTAGCGGGGGAGGGCCTAATGAGCAGTTCTTC
CASSLGPSGGGPNEQFF
>NA|TRBJ2-2|TRBD2|TRBV6-5
TGTGCCAGCAGACCCCCTAGCGGTAACACCGGGGAGCTGTTTTTT
CASRPPSGNTGELFF
>NA|TRBJ2-1|TRBD1|TRBV19
TGTGCCAGTAGTTCAATAGGGCGACAGGGGTACTACAATGAGCAGTTCTTC
CASSSIGRQGYYNEQFF
>NA|TRBJ2-5|NA|TRBV11-1
TGTGCCAGCAGCTTACTGGGAGGGGGGAACCAAGAGACCCAGTACTTC
CASSLLGGGNQETQYF
>NA|TRBJ1-1|TRBD1|TRBV15
TGTGCCACCAGCGAACAGGGGACTGAAGCTTTCTTT
CATSEQGTEAFF
>NA|TRBJ2-2|NA|TRBV9
TGTGCCAGCAGCGTAGCTTGGCAGGTCAACACCGGGGAGCTGTTTTTT
CASSVAWQVNTGELFF
>NA|TRBJ1-1|NA|TRBV28
TGTGCCAGCAGCACAGGGTTCTCTGAAGCTTTCTTT
CASSTGFSEAFF
>NA|TRBJ1-1|TRBD1|TRBV27
TGTGCCAGCAGTTTATGGCCAGGGGGCTTGGGCACTGAAGCTTTCTTT
CASSLWPGGLGTEAFF
>NA|TRBJ2-3|NA|TRBV23-1
TGCGCCAGCAGTCACAGCTCAGGGGAACGCACAGATACGCAGTATTTT
CASSHSSGERTDTQYF
>NA|TRBJ1-1|NA|TRBV18
TGTGCCAGCTCACCAGCAGATCACACTGAAGCTTTCTTT
CASSPADHTEAFF
>NA|TRBJ2-1|TRBD2|TRBV2
TGTGCCAGCAGTCCCCGCAGCGGGGGGGGTCATGAGCAGTTCTTC
CASSPRSGGGHEQFF
>NA|TRBJ2-5|NA|TRBV7-6
TGTGCCAGCAGCCTCATTCAGAAAGAGACCCAGTACTTC
CASSLIQKETQYF
>NA|TRBJ2-5|TRBD1|TRBV15
TGTGCCACCAGCAGCGCACCCTTGACAGGGTCCCAAGAGACCCAGTACTTC
CATSSAPLTGSQETQYF
>NA|TRBJ1-1|TRBD1|TRBV7-6
TGTGCCAGCAGCTTGTGGGACAGGTCTGAAGCTTTCTTT
CASSLWDRSEAFF
>NA|TRBJ2-1|NA|TRBV9
TGTGCCAGCAGCTCTCCAGCGGCGCTTGGCGTGGAGCAGTTCTTC
CASSSPAALGVEQFF
>few|TRBJ1-2|TRBD1|TRBV5-6
TGTGCCAGCAGATATGGGACAGGGGTTTTGGATGGCTACACCTTC
CASRYGTGVLDGYTF
>NA|TRBJ1-1|NA|TRBV13
TGTGCCAGCAGCTTCTCGGACAGCCGGAACACTGAAGCTTTCTTT
CASSFSDSRNTEAFF
>NA|TRBJ1-5|NA|TRBV28
TGTGCCAGCAGCTTCCCCGACAATGGATATAGCAATCAGCCCCAGCATTTT
CASSFPDNGYSNQPQHF
>NA|TRBJ2-5|TRBD2|TRBV9
TGTGCCAGCAGCGTAGGATCCGGGAGGGCCGGAGAGACCCAGTACTTC
CASSVGSGRAGETQYF
>NA|TRBJ2-3|TRBD2|TRBV6-6
TGTGCCAGCAAAGACCGGGACTATCGAACAGATACGCAGTATTTT
CASKDRDYRTDTQYF
>NA|TRBJ2-3|NA|TRBV19
TGTGCCAGTAGTATAGAAGCGACCCTAGAGTGGGATACGCAGTATTTT
CASSIEATLEWDTQYF
>NA|TRBJ2-7|TRBD2|TRBV2
TGTGCCAGCAGAGCCGGGACTAGCGGGAGCTACGAGCAGTACTTC
CASRAGTSGSYEQYF
>NA|TRBJ2-1|TRBD2|TRBV27
TGTGCCAGCAGACCTAGACCGGGGGGAAGCACCTACAATGAGCAGTTCTTC
CASRPRPGGSTYNEQFF
>few|TRBJ2-2|NA|TRBV6-5
TGTGCCAGCAGTTACTCCGCACCGGGCACCGGGGAGCTGTTTTTT
CASSYSAPGTGELFF
>NA|TRBJ1-4|TRBD1|TRBV9
TGTGCCAGCAGCCCTAATCCGACAGGGAATGAAAAACTGTTTTTT
CASSPNPTGNEKLFF
>NA|TRBJ2-5|NA|TRBV29-1
TGCAGCGTAGGGGGGGGGACTACCGAAGAGACCCAGTACTTC
CSVGGGTTEETQYF
>NA|TRBJ1-1|NA|TRBV6-1
TGTGCCAGCAGTGATGAGCAGGGTGAAGCTTTCTTT
CASSDEQGEAFF
>few|TRBJ2-2|NA|TRBV4-1
TGCGCCAGCAGCCTCCTCTGGGAGAGGACGAACACCGGGGAGCTGTTTTTT
CASSLLWERTNTGELFF
>NA|TRBJ1-2|TRBD1|TRBV6-5
TGTGCCAGCAGGCCCGGGACAGGGGTATCCTATGGCTACACCTTC
CASRPGTGVSYGYTF
>NA|TRBJ1-1|NA|TRBV27
TGTGCCAGCAGTTTATCGCCACCCAACAGGTTTCAGGACACTGAAGCTTTCTTT
CASSLSPPNRFQDTEAFF
>NA|TRBJ1-6|NA|TRBV11-1
TGTGCCAGCACCGGAGCGACCTCTATTAGCTCCTATAATTCACCCCTCCACTTT
CASTGATSISSYNSPLHF
>NA|TRBJ2-7|NA|TRBV11-3
TGTGCCAGCAGTTTAGGAGCCACAGGGACCCACGAGCAGTACTTC
CASSLGATGTHEQYF
>NA|TRBJ2-5|TRBD2|TRBV27
TGTGCCAGCAGTTGGGGTTGGCGGGAGAAACAAGAGACCCAGTACTTC
CASSWGWREKQETQYF
>NA|TRBJ2-6|TRBD1|TRBV5-1
TGCGCCAGCAGCTTGGGGGGACAGGACCTCTGGAGGGCCAACGTCCTGACTTTC
CASSLGGQDLWRANVLTF
>NA|TRBJ1-4|NA|TRBV30
TGTGCCTGGAGTGTTCAGGTGGGGGGTGAAAAACTGTTTTTT
CAWSVQVGGEKLFF
>NA|TRBJ2-2|NA|TRBV11-2
TGTGCCAGCAGCTCCCAGATAGCCACGCAGGGCACCGGGGAGCTGTTTTTT
CASSSQIATQGTGELFF
>NA|TRBJ1-1|TRBD1|TRBV7-9
TGTGCCAGCAGCTTGAGGACAGGGGGCGATTGGACTGAAGCTTTCTTT
CASSLRTGGDWTEAFF
>NA|TRBJ1-1|NA|TRBV7-2
TGTGCCAGCACCGTGCTGCAAGCGGCCACTGAAGCTTTCTTT
CASTVLQAATEAFF
>NA|TRBJ2-5|TRBD1|TRBV19
TGTGCCAGTAGTATAACCTCAGGGGGACAAGAGACCCAGTACTTC
CASSITSGGQETQYF
>NA|TRBJ1-2|NA|TRBV2
TGTGCCAGCAGTCAAGAGGCAGGTCATGGCTACACCTTC
CASSQEAGHGYTF
>NA|TRBJ1-5|NA|TRBV28
TGTGCCAGCAGAAAGGGGGTTATAGGGCAGCCCCAGCATTTT
CASRKGVIGQPQHF
>NA|TRBJ1-1|TRBD1|TRBV2
TGTGCCAGCAGTGATAGGGGGTACGGGACAGGGGAAAACACTGAAGCTTTCTTT
CASSDRGYGTGENTEAFF
>NA|TRBJ2-7|TRBD1|TRBV28
TGTGCCAGCAGTTTCACAGGGGGAACCTACGAGCAGTACTTC
CASSFTGGTYEQYF
>NA|TRBJ2-5|NA|TRBV6-5
TGTGCCAGCAGTTTTATGTCTCAAGAGACCCAGTACTTC
CASSFMSQETQYF
>NA|TRBJ2-7|NA|TRBV1
TGCACCTGCGACCGGGACAGCTCCTACGAGCAGTACTTC
CTCDRDSSYEQYF